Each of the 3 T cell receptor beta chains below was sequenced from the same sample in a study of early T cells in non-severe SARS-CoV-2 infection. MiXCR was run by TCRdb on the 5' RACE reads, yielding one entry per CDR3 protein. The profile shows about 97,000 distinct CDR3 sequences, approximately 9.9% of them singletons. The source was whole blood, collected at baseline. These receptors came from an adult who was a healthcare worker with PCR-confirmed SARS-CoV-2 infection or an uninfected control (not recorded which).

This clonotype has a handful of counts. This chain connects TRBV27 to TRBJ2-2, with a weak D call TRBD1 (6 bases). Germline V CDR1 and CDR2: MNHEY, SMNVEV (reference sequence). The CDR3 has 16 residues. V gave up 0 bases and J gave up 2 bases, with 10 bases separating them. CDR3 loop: CASSLSGTPNTGELFF. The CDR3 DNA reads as TGTGCCAGCAGTTTATCTGGGACACCCAACACCGGGGAGCTGTTTTTT.

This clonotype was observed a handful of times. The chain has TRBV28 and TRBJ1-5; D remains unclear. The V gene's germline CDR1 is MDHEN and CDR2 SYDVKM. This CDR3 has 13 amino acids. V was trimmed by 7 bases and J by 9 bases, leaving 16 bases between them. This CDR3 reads CASNSRPPWPQHF. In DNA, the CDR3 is TGTGCCAGCAATAGCAGGCCCCCATGGCCCCAGCATTTT.

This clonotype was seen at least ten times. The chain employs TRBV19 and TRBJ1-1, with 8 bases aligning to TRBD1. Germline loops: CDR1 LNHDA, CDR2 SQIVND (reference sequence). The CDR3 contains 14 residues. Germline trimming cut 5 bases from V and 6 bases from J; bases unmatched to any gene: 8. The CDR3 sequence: CASSVTGGVPEAFF. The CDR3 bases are TGTGCCAGTAGTGTAACAGGGGGTGTCCCTGAAGCTTTCTTT.